This TCR beta chain was recorded in a study of immune evolution from preneoplasia to lung adenocarcinoma. The CDR3 runs 13 residues. The ends were cut back, 6 bases at V and 1 base at J, with 10 bases in the middle. CDR1 is MDHEN, CDR2 SYDVKM, per germline. Measured with immunoSEQ multiplex PCR; TCRdb has only the in-frame clones, and not every one. The sample carries fewer than 6,000 clones, around nine tenths recorded once. The TCR originated in a person aged 65-85 years with lung adenocarcinoma. The rearrangement uses TRBV28 and TRBJ2-7, with D perhaps TRBD1 (5 bases). The sequenced sample was FFPE atypical adenomatous hyperplasia tissue from the lung. The subset here: atypical adenomatous hyperplasia (AAH), lung preneoplasia. In DNA, the CDR3 is TGTGCCAGCAGGATAGACAGTTCCTACGAGCAGTACTTC. Protein sequence: CASRIDSSYEQYF.